These 28 T cell receptor beta chains were all obtained from the same sample, sequenced in a study of tumor-infiltrating lymphocytes in oesophageal squamous cell carcinoma. TCRdb reanalysed the reads using MiXCR and keeps one entry per CDR3 protein. The table includes some 10,000 distinct CDR3 sequences, 58% detected once. The source material was blood. The receptor set was obtained from a female donor with esophageal squamous cell carcinoma.

J is TRBJ2-5 and V is TRBV7-2, with D perhaps matching TRBD1 (6 bases). The J call may be mistaken, given a closer DNA end match to TRBJ2-1. Germline CDR1 reads SGHTA; CDR2 reads FQGNSA. There are 13 residues in the CDR3. CDR3 protein: CASSLSKGDEQFF. As DNA, the CDR3 is TGTGCCAGCAGCTTGTCCAAGGGGGATGAGCAGTTCTTC.

Concerning this clonotype itself: Since no conserved phenylalanine or tryptophan closes the CDR3, a read error is the likely cause. It is unclear where the CDR3 begins or ends on the DNA, so no DNA is shown, and the CDR3 is as TCRdb lists it. The chain is built from TRBV6-2 or TRBV6-3 and TRBJ1-1. The CDR3 totals 18 residues, both ends included. Germline values: CDR1 MNHEY, CDR2 SVGEGT. Here the CDR3 reads CASKFGTSGGTMSSSSGQ.

The genes are TRBV7-6 and TRBJ2-6; D may correspond to TRBD1 or TRBD2 (5 bases each). Germline values: CDR1 SGHVS, CDR2 FNYEAQ. With 7 bases removed from V and 19 bases from J, the gap between germline ends came to 29 bases. The CDR3 covers 15 residues. The CDR3 loop is CASTPFLRVGASSTF. The CDR3, as DNA: TGTGCCAGCACCCCTTTTTTGCGGGTCGGGGCGAGCAGTACTTTC. The variable domain in full, with the rest retrieved from reference TRBV7-6 and TRBJ2-6, is GAGVSQSPRYKVTKRGQDVALRCDPISGHVSLYWYRQALGQGPEFLTYFNYEAQQDKSGLPNDRFSAERPEGSISTLTIQRTEQRDSAMYRCASTPFLRVGASSTFGAGSRLTVL.

This rearrangement joins TRBV7-3 to TRBJ2-1, with 12 bases matching TRBD2. V was clipped by 4 bases and J by 9 bases; unmatched bases: 7. CDR3 length equals 15 residues. CDR1 and CDR2 from the germline V gene are SGHTA and FQGTGA. The CDR3 sequence: CASSYLAGGQSEQFF. CDR3 nucleotide sequence: TGTGCCAGCAGCTACCTAGCGGGGGGGCAGAGTGAGCAGTTCTTC. Supplemented by reference TRBV7-3 and TRBJ2-1, the full variable domain reads GAGVSQTPSNKVTEKGKYVELRCDPISGHTALYWYRQSLGQGPEFLIYFQGTGAADDSGLPNDRFFAVRPEGSVSTLKIQRTERGDSAVYLCASSYLAGGQSEQFFGPGTRLTVL.

By share of the sample, this clonotype is medium-sized. J is TRBJ2-7 and V is TRBV28, with a tentative D call TRBD1 (5 bases). Germline CDR1 MDHEN, CDR2 SYDVKM. The germline V and J ends were trimmed by 5 bases and 2 bases, with 10 bases remaining between them. The CDR3 has 13 amino acids. CDR3 amino acids: CASSLRGPYEQYF. CDR3 in DNA: TGTGCCAGCAGTCTAAGGGGTCCCTACGAGCAGTACTTC.

Comment on this clonotype: The germline gene is not matched at one end of the junction; a read error may be the cause. The rearrangement joins TRBV7-6 to TRBJ2-3; 7 positions match TRBD1. Matching the DNA end better, TRBJ2-7 makes the J call doubtful. There are 14 residues in the CDR3. Per germline, CDR1 SGHVS and CDR2 FNYEAQ. The CDR3: CASSKRQGEYEQYF. In DNA, the CDR3 is TGTGCTAGCAGCAAACGACAGGGAGAATACGAGCAGTACTTC.

This clonotype was found once. The genes are TRBV7-6 and TRBJ2-4, with TRBD2 identical over 7 bases. The end of the DNA fits TRBJ2-1 better, so the J call may be wrong. The CDR3 extends over 17 amino acids. Germline loops: CDR1 SGHVS, CDR2 FNYEAQ. The CDR3 DNA reads TGTGCCAGCAGCTTAGCGCACCTAGCGGACTCCTACAATGAGCAGTTCTTC. It yields the protein CASSLAHLADSYNEQFF.

V usage is TRBV25-1 and J usage is TRBJ2-1, with 10 bases that match TRBD2. The CDR3 spans 16 residues. The germline V gene has CDR1 MGHDK and CDR2 SYGVNS. V gave up 5 bases and J gave up 6 bases; unmatched junction bases: 10. The DNA of the CDR3 is TGTGCCAGCAGTCCATTCCAGCGGGAGGGCCCCAATGAGCAGTTCTTC. It encodes CASSPFQREGPNEQFF.

This clonotype was observed at least ten times. This chain uses TRBV25-1 with TRBJ1-1, with 8 bases lining up with TRBD1. Trimming removed 5 bases from V and 8 bases from J; junction bases left unmatched: 19. The CDR3 extends over 17 amino acids. Per the germline V gene, CDR1 is MGHDK and CDR2 is SYGVNS. The CDR3 DNA follows: TGTGCCAGCAGTAAACATTGGGCAGGGGGCAAGACGGGAGAAGCTTTCTTT. This gives the protein CASSKHWAGGKTGEAFF.

This clonotype was recorded many times. The chain is built from TRBV7-3 and TRBJ2-1; D may be TRBD1 or TRBD2 (5 bases each). Germline V CDR1 and CDR2: SGHTA, FQGTGA. Trimming removed 4 bases at V and 1 base at J, with 11 bases between. The CDR3 is made up of 15 amino acids. As DNA, the CDR3 is TGTGCCAGCAGCTCAAGTGGGGGTTCCTACAATGAGCAGTTCTTC. Amino acid sequence: CASSSSGGSYNEQFF.

The V call is TRBV7-2, the J call TRBJ2-1; 12 bases agree with TRBD2. This CDR3 has 16 amino acids. Per germline, CDR1 SGHTA and CDR2 FQGNSA. The V gene end was trimmed by 1 base and the J gene end by 7 bases; junction bases not matched to a gene: 5. The CDR3, as DNA: TGTGCCAGCAGCTTAGGAAGACTAGCGGGAGCGAATGAGCAGTTCTTC. Translated: CASSLGRLAGANEQFF.

The chain uses TRBV7-8 and TRBJ2-7; TRBD2 aligns across 8 bases. The CDR3 has 16 residues. J was trimmed by 4 bases and V by 2 bases; bases with no gene match: 10. In germline, CDR1 is SGHVS, CDR2 FQNEAQ. The CDR3 DNA follows: TGTGCCAGCAGCTTAACTACGGGGACTAGTATTTACGAGCAGTACTTC. It specifies CASSLTTGTSIYEQYF.

The gene calls are TRBV6-6 and TRBJ2-1, with D tentatively TRBD1 or TRBD2 (5 bases each). The end of the DNA fits TRBJ2-7 better, so the J call may be wrong. This CDR3 spans 14 amino acids. The V gene's germline CDR1 is MNHNY and CDR2 SVGAGI (reference sequence). The CDR3 nucleotides read TGTGCCAGCAGTTACTCGGCTTTGGGGGACGAGCAGTACTTC. Residues: CASSYSALGDEQYF.

With regard to this clonotype: Without the conserved terminal phenylalanine or tryptophan, this CDR3 likely stems from a read error. The limits of the CDR3 on the DNA are not certain, so only TCRdb's listed CDR3 is given. The chain carries TRBV7-4 and TRBJ2-3; the DNA was not used to check the table's D call, TRBD1. Germline V gives CDR1 SGHVT, CDR2 SQSDAQ. The CDR3 is made up of 17 amino acids, end residues included. CDR3 region: CASSSRGASPTSSTLGT.

This chain uses TRBV6-2 or TRBV6-3 with TRBJ1-2; the match to TRBD1 covers 7 bases. Germline V gene lookup returns CDR1 MNHEY and CDR2 SVGEGT. V dropped 6 bases and J dropped 2; count of bases not matched to a gene: 9. The CDR3 covers 15 residues. The CDR3 sequence is CASSLKGTVNYGYTF. CDR3 sequence (DNA): TGTGCCAGCAGCTTGAAAGGGACAGTAAACTATGGCTACACCTTC.

The rearrangement uses TRBV7-2 and TRBJ2-3; a weak D match, TRBD2 (7 bases). The J call is doubtful: the DNA matches TRBJ2-7 better. Germline V gene lookup returns CDR1 SGHTA and CDR2 FQGNSA. The CDR3 runs 14 residues. Written as DNA, the CDR3 is TGTGCCAGCAGCTTAGTTGGGGGGGGCAGTGAGCAGTACTTC. It codes for CASSLVGGGSEQYF.

On this clonotype itself: The CDR3 does not close with the conserved phenylalanine or tryptophan, likely indicating a read error. The DNA is left out, because the CDR3 cannot be placed on it with certainty; the CDR3 is given as TCRdb lists it. This chain connects TRBV7-2 to TRBJ2-3; the table's TRBD2 call for D was not verified on the DNA. The CDR3 has 19 amino acids, counting both end residues. The V gene's germline CDR1 is SGHTA and CDR2 FQGNSA. This CDR3 is CASSSTRGVLADNEQFFGP.

This clonotype was counted only a few times. This chain joins TRBV7-6 and TRBJ2-7; D possibly corresponds to TRBD2 (6 bases). Germline CDR1 and CDR2: SGHVS and FNYEAQ. V was pared by 5 bases and J by 5 bases, with 13 bases between. The CDR3 length is 13 residues. CDR3 sequence (DNA): TGTGCCAGCAGCCGGAGCGGGTCAAACGAGCAGTACTTC. Translated: CASSRSGSNEQYF.

This clonotype was observed many times. The chain combines TRBV6-1 with TRBJ2-7; 14 bases align to TRBD2. V lost 6 bases to trimming and J lost 6 bases; unmatched junction nucleotides: 7. The CDR3 has 15 amino acids. The germline V gene encodes CDR1 MNHNS and CDR2 SASEGT. The CDR3 DNA reads TGTGCCAGCAGGGGGACTAGCGGGAGAACGGGCGAGCAGTACTTC. It yields the protein CASRGTSGRTGEQYF.

This chain joins TRBV6-5 and TRBJ1-3, with D unclear. CDR1 and CDR2 from the germline V gene are MNHEY and SVGAGI. V lost 2 bases to trimming and J lost 3 bases, with 5 bases between them. The CDR3 spans 13 residues. CDR3 nucleotide sequence: TGTGCCAGCAGTTACGGGTTTGGAAACACCATATATTTT. Its translation is CASSYGFGNTIYF.

The CDR3 protein is CASSFFLRQTKNIQYF. The CDR3 coding sequence is TGTGCCAGCAGCTTTTTCCTCCGACAGACCAAAAACATTCAGTACTTC. The chain carries TRBV7-2 and TRBJ2-4, with a possible D match to TRBD1 (5 bases). Trimming removed 3 bases from V and 2 bases from J, with 14 bases in between. This CDR3 is 16 amino acids long. Germline-derived CDR1 and CDR2 are SGHTA and FQGNSA.

The gene calls are TRBV5-1 and TRBJ2-7; 14 bases are shared with TRBD2. Gene TRBJ2-1 matches the end of the DNA better, so the J call may be wrong. CDR3 length: 15 residues. Germline V gives CDR1 SGHRS, CDR2 YFSETQ. The CDR3 here is CASSPGTSGGNEQFF. CDR3 DNA: TGCGCCAGCAGCCCGGGGACTAGCGGGGGCAATGAGCAGTTCTTC.

Remarks on this clonotype: Sequence at one end of the junction differs from germline and may be a read error. V and J are TRBV7-2 and TRBJ2-1; TRBD1 matches 7 bases. CDR1 is SGHTA, CDR2 FQGNSA, per germline. The CDR3 is 14 residues long. CDR3 sequence: CASRWTGLNSPLHF. In DNA, the CDR3 is TGTGCCAGCAGATGGACAGGCCTCAATTCACCCCTCCACTTC. The full variable domain, in which reference TRBV7-2 and TRBJ2-1 provide the parts outside the CDR3, is GAGVSQSPSNKVTEKGKDVELRCDPISGHTALYWYRQSLGQGLEFLIYFQGNSAPDKSGLPSDRFSAERTGGSVSTLTIQRTQQEDSAVYLCASRWTGLNSPLHFGPGTRLTVL.

The gene calls are TRBV28 and TRBJ1-2, with a possible D match to TRBD1 (6 bases). Looked up from germline, CDR1 is MDHEN and CDR2 is SYDVKM. V was clipped by 7 bases and J by 8 bases, with 17 bases between them. This CDR3 has 13 amino acids. Here the CDR3 DNA reads TGTGCCAGCAACCCTCCCCCAGGGGTAGGCTACACCTTC. The encoded protein is CASNPPPGVGYTF.

The chain recombines TRBV27 with TRBJ2-3; 9 bases agree with TRBD2. The CDR3 consists of 13 residues. Germline V gene sequence: CDR1 MNHEY, CDR2 SMNVEV (reference sequence). The V and J ends lost 9 bases and 7 bases, in that order; junction bases with no gene match: 8. CDR3 sequence reads: CASGLAGMNTQYF. Written as DNA, the CDR3 is TGTGCCAGTGGGCTAGCGGGGATGAATACGCAGTATTTT.

The CDR3, as DNA: TGTGCCAGCAGGCAATACGGGACAGAGGGAGAGACCCAGTACTTC. Translated, it gives CASRQYGTEGETQYF. This chain uses TRBV7-3 with TRBJ2-4, with 7 bases identical to TRBD1. The DNA end is more similar to TRBJ2-5, so the J call may be wrong. This CDR3 comprises 15 residues. Germline loops: CDR1 SGHTA, CDR2 FQGTGA.

As for this clonotype: A much larger clonotype is one base distant, so this may be a read error. This chain links TRBV5-6 with TRBJ2-3, with D uncertain. The J call could be wrong; TRBJ2-7 is a better fit for the DNA end. Germline CDR1 SGHDT, CDR2 YYEEEE. The CDR3 spans 15 residues. CDR3 residues: CASSLVARKSHEQYF. CDR3 in DNA: TGTGCCAGCAGCCTGGTTGCGCGGAAGAGCCACGAGCAGTACTTC.

The table lists this clonotype with a few counts. The rearrangement uses TRBV6-5 and TRBJ2-5; the D gene is possibly TRBD1 (5 bases). There are 16 residues in the CDR3. Trimming removed 4 bases from V and 2 bases from J, with 17 bases in between. In germline, CDR1 is MNHEY, CDR2 SVGAGI. CDR3 sequence reads: CASSFPAGKAQETQYF. CDR3 bases: TGTGCCAGCAGTTTCCCAGCAGGGAAGGCTCAAGAGACCCAGTACTTC.